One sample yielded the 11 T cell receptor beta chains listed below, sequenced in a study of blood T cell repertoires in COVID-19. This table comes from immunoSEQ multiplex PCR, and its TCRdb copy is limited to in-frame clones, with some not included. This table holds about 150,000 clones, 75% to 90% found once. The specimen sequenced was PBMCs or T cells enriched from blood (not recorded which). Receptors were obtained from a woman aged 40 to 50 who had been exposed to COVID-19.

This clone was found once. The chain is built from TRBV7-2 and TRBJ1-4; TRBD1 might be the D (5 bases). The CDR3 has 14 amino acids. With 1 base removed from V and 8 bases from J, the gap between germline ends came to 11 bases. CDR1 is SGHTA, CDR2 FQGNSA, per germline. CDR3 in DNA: TGTGCCAGCAGCTTAGGCCAGGGTGGAGAAAAACTGTTTTTT. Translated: CASSLGQGGEKLFF.

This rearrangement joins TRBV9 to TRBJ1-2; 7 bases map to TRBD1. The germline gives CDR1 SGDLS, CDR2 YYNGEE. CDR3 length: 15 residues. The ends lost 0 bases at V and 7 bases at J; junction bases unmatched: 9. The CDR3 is CASSVVRGGDGGYTF. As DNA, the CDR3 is TGTGCCAGCAGCGTAGTGAGAGGGGGCGACGGTGGCTACACCTTC. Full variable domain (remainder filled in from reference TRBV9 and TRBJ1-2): DSGVTQTPKHLITATGQRVTLRCSPRSGDLSVYWYQQSLDQGLQFLIQYYNGEERAKGNILERFSAQQFPDLHSELNLSSLELGDSALYFCASSVVRGGDGGYTFGSGTRLTVV.

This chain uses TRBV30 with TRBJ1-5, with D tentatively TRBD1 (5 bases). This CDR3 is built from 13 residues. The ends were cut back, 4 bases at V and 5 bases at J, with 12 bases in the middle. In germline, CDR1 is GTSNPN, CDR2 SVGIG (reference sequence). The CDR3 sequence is CAWMGWGDQPQHF. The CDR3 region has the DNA TGTGCCTGGATGGGTTGGGGCGATCAGCCCCAGCATTTT.

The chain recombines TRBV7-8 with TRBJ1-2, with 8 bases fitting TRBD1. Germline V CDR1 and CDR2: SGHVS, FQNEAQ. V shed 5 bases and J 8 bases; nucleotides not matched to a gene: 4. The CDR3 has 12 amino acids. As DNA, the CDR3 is TGTGCCAGCAGCCCCCGGGACAGGGGCTACACCTTC. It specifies CASSPRDRGYTF.

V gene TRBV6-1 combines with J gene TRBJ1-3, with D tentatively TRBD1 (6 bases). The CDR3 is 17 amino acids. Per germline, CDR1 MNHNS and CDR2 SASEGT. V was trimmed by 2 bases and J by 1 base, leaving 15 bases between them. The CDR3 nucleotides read TGTGCCAGCAGTGAATCGGGGCGGGGGCAATCTGGAAACACCATATATTTT. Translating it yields CASSESGRGQSGNTIYF.

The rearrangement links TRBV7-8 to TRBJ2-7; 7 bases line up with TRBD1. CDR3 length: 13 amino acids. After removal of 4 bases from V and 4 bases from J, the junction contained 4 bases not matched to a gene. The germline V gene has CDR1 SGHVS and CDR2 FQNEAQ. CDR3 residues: CASSSPTGYEQYF. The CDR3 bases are TGTGCCAGCAGCTCCCCGACAGGGTACGAGCAGTACTTC.

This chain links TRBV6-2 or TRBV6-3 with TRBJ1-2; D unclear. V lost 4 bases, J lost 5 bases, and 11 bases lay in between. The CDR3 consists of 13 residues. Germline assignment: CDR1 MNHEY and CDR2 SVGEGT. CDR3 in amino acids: CASSWGASYGYTF. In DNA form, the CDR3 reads TGTGCCAGCAGTTGGGGAGCTTCGTATGGCTACACCTTC.

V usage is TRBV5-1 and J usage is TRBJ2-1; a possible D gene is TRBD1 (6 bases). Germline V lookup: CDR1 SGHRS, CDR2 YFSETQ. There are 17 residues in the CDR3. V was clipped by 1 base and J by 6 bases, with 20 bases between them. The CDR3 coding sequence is TGCGCCAGCAGCTTGTCGGCCTCGACCCGCAGGGGCAATGAGCAGTTCTTC. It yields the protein CASSLSASTRRGNEQFF.

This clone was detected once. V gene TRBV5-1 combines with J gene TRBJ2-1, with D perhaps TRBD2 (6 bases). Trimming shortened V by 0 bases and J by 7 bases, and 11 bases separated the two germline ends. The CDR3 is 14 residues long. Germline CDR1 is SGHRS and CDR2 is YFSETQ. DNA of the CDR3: TGCGCCAGCAGCTTGGTAACTAGCATAAATGAGCAGTTCTTC. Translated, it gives CASSLVTSINEQFF.

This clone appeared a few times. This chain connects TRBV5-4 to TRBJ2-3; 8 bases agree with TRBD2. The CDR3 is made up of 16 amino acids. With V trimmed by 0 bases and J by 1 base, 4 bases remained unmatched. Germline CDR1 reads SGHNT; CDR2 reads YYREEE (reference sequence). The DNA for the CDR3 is TGTGCCAGCAGCTTGGGGGCGACTAGCGGCACAGATACGCAGTATTTT. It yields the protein CASSLGATSGTDTQYF.

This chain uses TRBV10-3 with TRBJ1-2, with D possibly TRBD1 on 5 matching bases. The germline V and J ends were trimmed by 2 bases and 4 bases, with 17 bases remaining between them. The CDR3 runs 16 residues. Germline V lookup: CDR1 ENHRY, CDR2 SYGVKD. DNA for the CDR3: TGTGCCATCAGTGAGAATTCAGGGCGTAGTGGCTATGGCTACACCTTC. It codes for CAISENSGRSGYGYTF.